One sample yielded the 21 T cell receptor beta chains listed below, sequenced in a study of cytomegalovirus exposure and HLA in healthy donors. With 60 Vbeta and 13 Jbeta primers, the PCR was carried out. TCRdb's table, derived via immunoSEQ multiplex PCR, lists solely in-frame clones and lacks some. The sample carries roughly 190,000 clones, around three quarters recorded once. Sequences were obtained from PBMCs. The receptors originated from a woman aged 18-29 years in good health and CMV-seronegative.

V and J are TRBV5-4 and TRBJ1-2; D possibly corresponds to TRBD1 (5 bases). The CDR3 covers 13 residues. In germline, CDR1 is SGHNT, CDR2 YYREEE (reference sequence). Trimming removed 3 bases from V and 3 bases from J, with 9 bases in between. DNA of the CDR3: TGTGCCAGCAGCTGGGTAGGGGACTATGGCTACACCTTC. As protein: CASSWVGDYGYTF.

The DNA of the CDR3 is TGTGCCAGCAGGGAGGAGGGGCTCCCCCAGCATTTT. It yields the protein CASREEGLPQHF. J is TRBJ1-5 and V is TRBV25-1, with D maybe TRBD1 (5 bases). This CDR3 has 12 residues. Trimming removed 6 bases at V and 10 bases at J, with 13 bases between. The germline gives CDR1 MGHDK, CDR2 SYGVNS. The variable domain in full, completed from reference TRBV25-1 and TRBJ1-5, reads EADIYQTPRYLVIGTGKKITLECSQTMGHDKMYWYQQDPGMELHLIHYSYGVNSTEKGDLSSESTVSRIRTEHFPLTLESARPSHTSQYLCASREEGLPQHFGDGTRLSIL.

This clone was detected a few times. This sequence joins TRBV30 and TRBJ1-3; no firm D call. V lost 0 bases and J lost 0, with 3 bases in between. CDR3 length: 13 residues. CDR1 and CDR2 (germline): GTSNPN, SVGIG (reference sequence). CDR3 in DNA: TGTGCCTGGAGTGTTAACTCTGGAAACACCATATATTTT. This translates into CAWSVNSGNTIYF.

The chain employs TRBV6-1 and TRBJ1-1, with a weak D call TRBD1 (5 bases). This CDR3 has 11 residues. Germline V CDR1 and CDR2: MNHNS, SASEGT. V was cut by 2 bases and J by 10 bases, with 8 bases left in between. DNA for the CDR3: TGTGCCAGCAGTGAACAGGGTCCAGCTTTCTTT. Its translation is CASSEQGPAFF.

The chain combines TRBV2 with TRBJ2-7; 9 bases line up with TRBD2. The V and J ends lost 6 bases and 7 bases, in that order; junction bases with no gene match: 22. This CDR3 is 18 amino acids long. CDR1 and CDR2 from the germline V gene are SNHLY and FYNNEI. Written as DNA, the CDR3 is TGTGCCAGCAGCGAGCAGCCTAGCGGGACCGCTTATTTACGAGAGCAGTACTTC. Translating gives CASSEQPSGTAYLREQYF.

The V gene is TRBV5-1, the J gene TRBJ2-5; 8 bases match TRBD1. The CDR3 length is 15 residues. Germline CDR1 reads SGHRS; CDR2 reads YFSETQ. The trim removed 3 bases at V and 5 bases at J, leaving 9 bases unmatched. The CDR3 nucleotides read TGCGCCAGCAGCTACGGACAGGGATCAAAGGAGACCCAGTACTTC. Protein: CASSYGQGSKETQYF.

J is TRBJ2-1 and V is TRBV7-9; 8 nucleotides agree with TRBD2. The CDR3 has 15 amino acids. J gave up 3 bases and V 3 bases, and 4 bases lay outside the gene matches. The germline V gene has CDR1 SEHNR and CDR2 FQNEAQ (reference sequence). The CDR3 nucleotides read TGTGCCAGCAGCTTGGGCGGGACTAGCTACAATGAGCAGTTCTTC. This translates into CASSLGGTSYNEQFF.

This chain uses TRBV27 with TRBJ1-2, with D unresolved. Germline-derived CDR1 and CDR2 are MNHEY and SMNVEV (reference sequence). CDR3 length: 15 amino acids. V dropped 3 bases and J dropped 4 bases, with 15 bases sitting between them. As DNA, the CDR3 is TGTGCCAGCAGTTTTGGCGGGGAGGCTAGCTATGGCTACACCTTC. Its translation: CASSFGGEASYGYTF.

The rearrangement joins TRBV5-1 to TRBJ2-3; 11 nucleotides match TRBD2. The CDR3 runs 18 residues. From germline, CDR1 is SGHRS and CDR2 YFSETQ. Germline trimming cut 0 bases from V and 1 base from J; bases unmatched to any gene: 7. This CDR3 is CASSLEGSGGAGTDTQYF. The CDR3 nucleotides are TGCGCCAGCAGCTTGGAAGGTAGCGGGGGGGCCGGCACAGATACGCAGTATTTT. Full variable domain (remainder filled in from reference TRBV5-1 and TRBJ2-3): KAGVTQTPRYLIKTRGQQVTLSCSPISGHRSVSWYQQTPGQGLQFLFEYFSETQRNKGNFPGRFSGRQFSNSRSEMNVSTLELGDSALYLCASSLEGSGGAGTDTQYFGPGTRLTVL.

In nucleotides, the CDR3 is TGTGCCAGCAGCTCCTGGGACAGACAAAATTCACCCCTCCACTTT. It yields the protein CASSSWDRQNSPLHF. The chain carries TRBV5-6 and TRBJ1-6, with 7 bases fitting TRBD1. V was clipped by 3 bases and J by 7 bases; unmatched bases: 7. The V gene's germline CDR1 is SGHDT and CDR2 YYEEEE. The CDR3 sequence is 15 residues long. The full variable domain, with the rest looked up from reference TRBV5-6 and TRBJ1-6, is DAGVTQSPTHLIKTRGQQVTLRCSPKSGHDTVSWYQQALGQGPQFIFQYYEEEERQRGNFPDRFSGHQFPNYSSELNVNALLLGDSALYLCASSSWDRQNSPLHFGNGTRLTVT.

V is TRBV5-1 and J is TRBJ2-6; D gene uncertain. Germline V lookup: CDR1 SGHRS, CDR2 YFSETQ. The CDR3 runs 18 residues. V was trimmed by 1 base and J by 0 bases, leaving 14 bases between them. The CDR3 DNA is TGCGCCAGCAGCTTGTGGGCAGCCCAGTACTCTGGGGCCAACGTCCTGACTTTC. This encodes CASSLWAAQYSGANVLTF.

The chain combines TRBV7-6 with TRBJ1-4; D unclear. This CDR3 has 15 amino acids. Looked up from germline, CDR1 is SGHVS and CDR2 is FNYEAQ. With 1 base removed from V and 7 bases from J, the gap between germline ends came to 13 bases. The CDR3 spells CASSLDPTLGEKLFF. The CDR3 nucleotides are TGTGCCAGCAGCTTAGACCCGACTTTGGGTGAAAAACTGTTTTTT.

The rearrangement links TRBV7-2 to TRBJ1-5; D not certain. This CDR3 region has 14 residues. The V end lost 0 bases, the J end lost 6 bases, and 9 bases lay between the germline ends. Per germline, CDR1 SGHTA and CDR2 FQGNSA. In DNA form, the CDR3 reads TGTGCCAGCAGCTTAGCAGAAGGGAGTCAGCCCCAGCATTTT. This codes for CASSLAEGSQPQHF.

The chain combines TRBV5-1 with TRBJ1-1; D call uncertain. Trimming took off 0 bases at V and 1 base at J, with 13 bases between the two ends. The CDR3 length is 16 residues. Looked up from germline, CDR1 is SGHRS and CDR2 is YFSETQ. In DNA, the CDR3 is TGCGCCAGCAGCTTGGCGGCGGTCTCGACGAACACTGAAGCTTTCTTT. It codes for CASSLAAVSTNTEAFF.

The V and J genes are TRBV6-1 and TRBJ1-1; no firm D call. Germline CDR1 is MNHNS and CDR2 is SASEGT. There are 14 residues in the CDR3. V was pared by 0 bases and J by 4 bases, with 9 bases between. CDR3 region: CASSEALALTEAFF. The DNA of the CDR3 is TGTGCCAGCAGTGAAGCGCTTGCGCTCACTGAAGCTTTCTTT.

The rearrangement joins TRBV4-2 to TRBJ2-5; 9 nucleotides line up with TRBD2. Germline V gene sequence: CDR1 LGHNA, CDR2 YNFKEQ. The CDR3 totals 17 residues. V shed 1 base and J 2 bases; nucleotides not matched to a gene: 8. In DNA form, the CDR3 reads TGTGCCAGCAGCCAAGTTGCGGGAGGGCCCGGGCAAGAGACCCAGTACTTC. It is translated as CASSQVAGGPGQETQYF.

The chain couples TRBV5-3 to TRBJ1-6; TRBD1 aligns across 8 bases. TRBV5-3 falls under the ORF class, with uncertain function. V shed 4 bases and J 7 bases; nucleotides not matched to a gene: 16. CDR3 size: 18 residues. The CDR3 DNA is TGTGCCAGAAGCCCGGGAGCAGGGGGCAGTTTTTTCAATTCACCCCTCCACTTT. This encodes CARSPGAGGSFFNSPLHF.

This sequence joins TRBV6-5 and TRBJ1-5; 8 nucleotides agree with TRBD1. CDR1 is MNHEY, CDR2 SVGAGI, per germline. This CDR3 is 14 amino acids long. After removal of 6 bases from V and 4 bases from J, the junction contained 5 bases not matched to a gene. CDR3 residues: CASSQDRANQPQHF. In DNA, the CDR3 is TGTGCCAGCAGCCAGGACAGGGCAAATCAGCCCCAGCATTTT.

CDR3 sequence reads: CASSPGVSGGYTF. The DNA of the CDR3 is TGTGCCAGCAGCCCAGGGGTATCGGGTGGCTACACCTTC. V usage is TRBV6-1 and J usage is TRBJ1-2; TRBD1 might be the D (6 bases). The V gene's germline CDR1 is MNHNS and CDR2 SASEGT. This CDR3 region has 13 residues. The V end was cut by 6 bases, the J end by 7 bases, with 15 bases between.

This chain joins TRBV9 and TRBJ2-7, with 10 bases lining up with TRBD1. CDR1 is SGDLS and CDR2 is YYNGEE in the germline V gene. The ends lost 0 bases at V and 3 bases at J; junction bases unmatched: 3. This CDR3 has 15 residues. The CDR3 reads CASSVGDRGYYEQYF. CDR3 in DNA: TGTGCCAGCAGCGTAGGGGACAGGGGATACTACGAGCAGTACTTC.

The chain couples TRBV19 to TRBJ1-1; D perhaps matches TRBD1 (5 bases). Trimming cost V 10 bases and J 6 bases, with 15 bases left between them. The V gene's germline CDR1 is LNHDA and CDR2 SQIVND (reference sequence). CDR3 size: 12 residues. The CDR3 nucleotides read TGTGCCATTCACCGGGGGGGGGCTGAAGCTTTCTTT. It translates to CAIHRGGAEAFF.